The entry below describes one T cell receptor beta chain. CDR1 and CDR2 (germline): KGHDR, SFDVKD. The CDR3 is made up of 16 amino acids. J lost 4 bases, V lost 0 bases, and 2 bases had no gene match. The assay was immunoSEQ multiplex PCR, and TCRdb's table has in-frame clones only and misses some. The sample holds approximately 97,000 clones, 85% to 90% seen once. The sample originates from a study of control samples from healthy donors and cancer patients. The receptor's source is a man aged 30 to 45 in good health. The specimen sequenced was blood. This chain links TRBV24-1 with TRBJ2-3; 11 bases match TRBD2. This chain's CDR3 is CATSDLTSGRPDTQYF. CDR3 coding DNA: TGTGCCACCAGTGATTTGACTAGCGGGAGACCAGATACGCAGTATTTT.